A single count supports the clone carrying this TCR beta chain. Its antigen is still unknown. Thymus tissue for the work was resected from patients undergoing corrective heart surgery. CDR3 length: 12 residues. The germline gives CDR1 SGHDT, CDR2 YYEEEE. V was trimmed by 4 bases and J by 5 bases, leaving 9 bases between them. This sample was taken from a study of human thymus T cells. Overall study findings and caveats: Unrelated individuals had highly overlapping thymic repertoires, as reported in related research. Thymic and blood repertoires seemed to favor certain V and J genes.

Measured with immunoSEQ multiplex PCR; TCRdb has only the in-frame clones, and not every one. The sample includes some 120,000 clones, about 94% of them seen just once. This clonotype originated in a boy under two years old with a congenital heart defect but otherwise immunologically healthy. Sequenced input: thymus tissue. The chain joins TRBV5-6 to TRBJ1-2; D uncertain. The CDR3 region has the DNA TGTGCCAGCAGCAAGACCAGGTATGGCTACACCTTC. The encoded protein is CASSKTRYGYTF.